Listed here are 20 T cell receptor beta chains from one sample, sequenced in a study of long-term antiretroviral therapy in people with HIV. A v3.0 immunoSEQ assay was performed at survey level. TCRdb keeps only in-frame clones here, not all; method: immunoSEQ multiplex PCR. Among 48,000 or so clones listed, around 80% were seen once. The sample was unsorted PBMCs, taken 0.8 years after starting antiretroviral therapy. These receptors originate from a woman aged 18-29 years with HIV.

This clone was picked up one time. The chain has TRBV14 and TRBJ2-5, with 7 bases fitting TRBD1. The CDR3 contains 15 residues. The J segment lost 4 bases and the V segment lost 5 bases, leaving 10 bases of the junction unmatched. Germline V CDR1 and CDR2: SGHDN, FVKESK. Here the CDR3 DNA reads TGTGCCAGCAGCTCACGAACAGGGGCCAGAGAGACCCAGTACTTC. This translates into CASSSRTGARETQYF.

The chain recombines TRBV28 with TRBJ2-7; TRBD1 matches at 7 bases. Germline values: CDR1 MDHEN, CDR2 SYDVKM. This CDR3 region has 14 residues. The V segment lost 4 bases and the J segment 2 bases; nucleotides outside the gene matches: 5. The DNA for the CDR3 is TGTGCCAGCAGTTCCACCGGGACAGCCTACGAGCAGTACTTC. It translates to CASSSTGTAYEQYF. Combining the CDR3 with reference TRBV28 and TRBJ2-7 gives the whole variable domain DVKVTQSSRYLVKRTGEKVFLECVQDMDHENMFWYRQDPGLGLRLIYFSYDVKMKEKGDIPEGYSVSREKKERFSLILESASTNQTSMYLCASSSTGTAYEQYFGPGTRLTVT.

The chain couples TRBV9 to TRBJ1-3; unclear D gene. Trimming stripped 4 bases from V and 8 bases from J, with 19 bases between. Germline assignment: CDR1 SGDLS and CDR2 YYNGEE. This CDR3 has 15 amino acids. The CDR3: CASSPRGAQLDTIYF. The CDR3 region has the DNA TGTGCCAGCAGCCCCCGAGGCGCACAATTGGACACCATATATTTT.

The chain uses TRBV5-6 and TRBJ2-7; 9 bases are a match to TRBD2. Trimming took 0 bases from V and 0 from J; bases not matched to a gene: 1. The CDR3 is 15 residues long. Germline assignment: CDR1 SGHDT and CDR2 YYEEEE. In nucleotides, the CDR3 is TGTGCCAGCAGCTTGGGGACTAGCGACTCCTACGAGCAGTACTTC. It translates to CASSLGTSDSYEQYF.

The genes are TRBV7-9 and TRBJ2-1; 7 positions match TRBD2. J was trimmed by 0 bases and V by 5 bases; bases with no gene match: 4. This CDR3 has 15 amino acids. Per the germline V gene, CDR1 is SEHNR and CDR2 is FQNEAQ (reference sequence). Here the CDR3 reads CASSQRDSSYNEQFF. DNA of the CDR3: TGTGCCAGCAGCCAGCGGGATAGCTCCTACAATGAGCAGTTCTTC.

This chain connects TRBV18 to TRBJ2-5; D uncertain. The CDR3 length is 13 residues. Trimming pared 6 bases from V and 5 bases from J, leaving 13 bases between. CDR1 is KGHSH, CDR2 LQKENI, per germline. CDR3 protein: CASSTRAEETQYF. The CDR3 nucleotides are TGTGCCAGCTCTACAAGGGCAGAGGAGACCCAGTACTTC.

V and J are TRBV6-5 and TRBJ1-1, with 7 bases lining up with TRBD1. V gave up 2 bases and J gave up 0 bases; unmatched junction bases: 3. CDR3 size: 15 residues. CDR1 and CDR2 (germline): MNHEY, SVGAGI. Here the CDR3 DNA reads TGTGCCAGCAGTTACGGGGGACAGATGAACACTGAAGCTTTCTTT. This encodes CASSYGGQMNTEAFF.

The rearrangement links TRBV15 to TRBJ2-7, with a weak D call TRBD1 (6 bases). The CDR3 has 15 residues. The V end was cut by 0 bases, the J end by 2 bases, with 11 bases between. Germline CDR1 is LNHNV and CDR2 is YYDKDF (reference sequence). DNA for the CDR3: TGTGCCACCAGCAGAGAGGGAACAGGGACCTACGAGCAGTACTTC. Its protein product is CATSREGTGTYEQYF.

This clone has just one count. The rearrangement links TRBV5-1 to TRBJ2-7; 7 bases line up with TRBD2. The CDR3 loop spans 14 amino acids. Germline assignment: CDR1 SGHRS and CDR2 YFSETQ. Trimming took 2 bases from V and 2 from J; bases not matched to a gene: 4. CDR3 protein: CASSFGGVAYEQYF. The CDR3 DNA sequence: TGCGCCAGCAGCTTTGGGGGGGTAGCCTACGAGCAGTACTTC.

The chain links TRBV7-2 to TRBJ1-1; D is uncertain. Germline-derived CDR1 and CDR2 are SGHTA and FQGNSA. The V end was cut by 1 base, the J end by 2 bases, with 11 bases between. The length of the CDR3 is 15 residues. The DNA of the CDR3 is TGTGCCAGCAGCTTAGGGTGGAGTAAAAACACTGAAGCTTTCTTT. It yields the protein CASSLGWSKNTEAFF.

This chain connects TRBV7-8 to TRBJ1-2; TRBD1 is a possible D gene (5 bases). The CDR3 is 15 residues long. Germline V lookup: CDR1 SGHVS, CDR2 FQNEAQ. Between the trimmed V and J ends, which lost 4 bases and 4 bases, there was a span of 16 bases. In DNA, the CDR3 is TGTGCCAGCAGCTCACCCGTTACGGACATCTATGGCTACACCTTC. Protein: CASSSPVTDIYGYTF.

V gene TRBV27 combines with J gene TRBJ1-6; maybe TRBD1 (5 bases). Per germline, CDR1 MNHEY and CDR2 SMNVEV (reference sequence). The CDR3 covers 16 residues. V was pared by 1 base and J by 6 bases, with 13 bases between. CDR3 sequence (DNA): TGTGCCAGCAGTTTATTGGGGGGGGTCGGTAATTCACCCCTCCACTTT. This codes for CASSLLGGVGNSPLHF.

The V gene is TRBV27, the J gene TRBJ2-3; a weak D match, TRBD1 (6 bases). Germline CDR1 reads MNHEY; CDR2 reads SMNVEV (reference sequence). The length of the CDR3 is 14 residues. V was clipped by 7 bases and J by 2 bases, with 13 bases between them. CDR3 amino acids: CASKNYRDTDTQYF. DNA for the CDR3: TGTGCCAGCAAAAACTACAGGGACACAGATACGCAGTATTTT.

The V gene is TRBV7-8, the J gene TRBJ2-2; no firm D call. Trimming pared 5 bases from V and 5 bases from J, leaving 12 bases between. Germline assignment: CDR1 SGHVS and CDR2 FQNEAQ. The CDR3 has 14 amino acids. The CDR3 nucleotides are TGTGCCAGCAGCGTAGTAATAGGGACCGGGGAGCTGTTTTTT. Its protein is CASSVVIGTGELFF.

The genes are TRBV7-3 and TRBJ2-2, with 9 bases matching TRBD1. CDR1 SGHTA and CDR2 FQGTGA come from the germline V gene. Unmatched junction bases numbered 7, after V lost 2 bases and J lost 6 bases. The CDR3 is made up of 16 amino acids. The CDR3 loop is CASSLLETGGAGELFF. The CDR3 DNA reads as TGTGCCAGCAGCTTACTGGAGACAGGGGGTGCCGGGGAGCTGTTTTTT.

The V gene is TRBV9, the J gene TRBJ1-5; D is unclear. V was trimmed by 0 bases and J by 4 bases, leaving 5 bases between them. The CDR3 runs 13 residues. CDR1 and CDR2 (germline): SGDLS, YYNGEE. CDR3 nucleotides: TGTGCCAGCAGCGTAGATTGGAATCAGCCCCAGCATTTT. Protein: CASSVDWNQPQHF.

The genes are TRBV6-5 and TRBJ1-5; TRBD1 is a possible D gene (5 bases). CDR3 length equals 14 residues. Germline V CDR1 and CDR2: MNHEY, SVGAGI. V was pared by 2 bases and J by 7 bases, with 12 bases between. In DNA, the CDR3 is TGTGCCAGCAGTTACGGGATAGGGGTACAGCCCCAGCATTTT. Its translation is CASSYGIGVQPQHF.

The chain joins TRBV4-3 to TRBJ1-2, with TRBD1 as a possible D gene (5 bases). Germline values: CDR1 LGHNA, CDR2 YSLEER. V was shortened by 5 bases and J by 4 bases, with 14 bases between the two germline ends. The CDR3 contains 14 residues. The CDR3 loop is CASSSAGDSYGYTF. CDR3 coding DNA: TGCGCCAGCAGCTCAGCTGGAGACAGCTATGGCTACACCTTC.

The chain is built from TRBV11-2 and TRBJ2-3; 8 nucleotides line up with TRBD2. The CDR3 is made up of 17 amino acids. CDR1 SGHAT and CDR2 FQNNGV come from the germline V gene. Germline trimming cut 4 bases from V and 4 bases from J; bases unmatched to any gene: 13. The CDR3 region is CASSSRPGLGVADTQYF. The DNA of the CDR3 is TGTGCCAGCAGCTCTAGGCCGGGACTAGGGGTGGCAGATACGCAGTATTTT.

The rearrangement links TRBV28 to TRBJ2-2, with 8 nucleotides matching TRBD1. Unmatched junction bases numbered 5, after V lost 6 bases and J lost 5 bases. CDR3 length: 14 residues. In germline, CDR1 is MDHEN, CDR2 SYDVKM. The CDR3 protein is CASRPRTGTGELFF. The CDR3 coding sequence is TGTGCCAGCAGACCTCGGACAGGGACCGGGGAGCTGTTTTTT.